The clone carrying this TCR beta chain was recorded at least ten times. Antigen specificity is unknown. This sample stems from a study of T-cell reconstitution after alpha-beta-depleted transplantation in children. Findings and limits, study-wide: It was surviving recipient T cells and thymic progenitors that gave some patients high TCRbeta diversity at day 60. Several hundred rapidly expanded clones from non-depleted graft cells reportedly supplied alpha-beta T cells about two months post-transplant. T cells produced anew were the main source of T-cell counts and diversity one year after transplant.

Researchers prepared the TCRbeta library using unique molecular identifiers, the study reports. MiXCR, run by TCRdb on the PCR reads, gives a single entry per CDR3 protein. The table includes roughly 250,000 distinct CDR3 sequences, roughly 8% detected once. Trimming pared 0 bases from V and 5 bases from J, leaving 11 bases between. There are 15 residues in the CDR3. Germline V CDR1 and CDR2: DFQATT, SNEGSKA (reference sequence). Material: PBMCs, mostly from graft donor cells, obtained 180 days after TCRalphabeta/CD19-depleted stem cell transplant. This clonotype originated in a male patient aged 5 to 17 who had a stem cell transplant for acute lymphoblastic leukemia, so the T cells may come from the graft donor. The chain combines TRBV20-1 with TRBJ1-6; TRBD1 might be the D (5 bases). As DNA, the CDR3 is TGCAGTGCTAGAGATGGAAGAGGGGATAATTCACCCCTCCACTTT. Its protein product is CSARDGRGDNSPLHF.